One and the same sample provided the 13 T cell receptor beta chains below, sequenced in a study of response to subunit inactivated influenza vaccine. MiXCR was run by TCRdb on the RT-PCR reads, yielding one entry per CDR3 protein. Of 550,000 to 800,000 distinct CDR3 sequences in the sample, about 15% were seen once. This specimen consisted of PBMCs from blood, obtained around two weeks before vaccination. All receptors come from a man in his fifties or sixties who received an inactivated influenza vaccine.

Many counts were recorded for this clonotype. The genes are TRBV12-3 or TRBV12-4 and TRBJ2-1, with D perhaps TRBD1 (6 bases). CDR3 length equals 16 residues. With 5 bases removed from V and 2 bases from J, the gap between germline ends came to 16 bases. CDR3 region: CASSGLGQFTYNEQFF. CDR3 sequence (DNA): TGTGCCAGCAGTGGGCTAGGACAGTTTACCTACAATGAGCAGTTCTTC.

The rearrangement links TRBV6-1 to TRBJ2-7; 11 nucleotides align to TRBD1. The CDR3 spans 17 residues. CDR1 MNHNS and CDR2 SASEGT come from the germline V gene. Unmatched junction bases numbered 17, after V lost 7 bases and J lost 6 bases. Written as DNA, the CDR3 is TGTGCCAGCACGACCATAAGGACAGGGGGCCTTACTGGCGAGCAGTACTTC. Protein: CASTTIRTGGLTGEQYF.

In this sample, this clonotype turned up a few times. The V call is TRBV4-3, the J call TRBJ2-6; D is possibly TRBD2 (5 bases). The V gene's germline CDR1 is LGHNA and CDR2 YSLEER. This CDR3 has 17 amino acids. The V and J ends lost 3 bases and 0 bases respectively, with 12 bases between them. DNA of the CDR3: TGCGCCAGCAGCCACCTTAGGGAGCCCTCTGGGGCCAACGTCCTGACTTTC. Translated, it gives CASSHLREPSGANVLTF.

This clonotype was seen ten or more times. This chain uses TRBV15 with TRBJ2-7; D tentatively reads TRBD1 or TRBD2 (5 bases each). The ends were cut back, 3 bases at V and 4 bases at J, with 13 bases in the middle. Germline V gene data show CDR1 as LNHNV and CDR2 as YYDKDF (reference sequence). The CDR3 length is 14 residues. The CDR3 nucleotides are TGTGCCACCAGCAGTAAGGGGCGCGGGTACGAGCAGTACTTC. Translated, it gives CATSSKGRGYEQYF.

This clonotype was picked up many times. The V and J genes are TRBV6-2 or TRBV6-3 and TRBJ1-5; D call uncertain. V was clipped by 9 bases and J by 1 base, with 10 bases between them. The CDR3 sequence is 13 residues long. Germline CDR1 MNHEY, CDR2 SVGEGT. The CDR3 reads CASLQSSNQPQHF. The CDR3 DNA reads TGTGCCAGTCTACAGAGCAGCAATCAGCCCCAGCATTTT.

In this sample, this clonotype turned up many times. The chain is built from TRBV6-2 or TRBV6-3 and TRBJ1-2, with D possibly TRBD1 on 6 matching bases. V was shortened by 8 bases and J by 2 bases, with 15 bases between the two germline ends. Germline assignment: CDR1 MNHEY and CDR2 SVGEGT. The length of the CDR3 is 14 residues. The CDR3 here is CASSFPQGNYGYTF. CDR3 nucleotide sequence: TGTGCCAGCTCCTTCCCCCAGGGGAACTATGGCTACACCTTC.

The chain couples TRBV10-3 to TRBJ1-5, with D unclear. CDR3 length: 14 residues. V gave up 6 bases and J gave up 2 bases, with 11 bases separating them. The germline gives CDR1 ENHRY, CDR2 SYGVKD. The CDR3 sequence is CAIRSGGGNQPQHF. For the CDR3, the DNA is TGTGCCATCAGATCCGGAGGAGGCAATCAGCCCCAGCATTTT.

The table lists this clonotype with many counts. This rearrangement joins TRBV20-1 to TRBJ2-4, with D hard to call. The germline gives CDR1 DFQATT, CDR2 SNEGSKA (reference sequence). The germline V and J ends were trimmed by 0 bases and 3 bases, with 6 bases remaining between them. CDR3 length: 13 amino acids. Here the CDR3 DNA reads TGCAGTGCTAGAGATGCGGTCAAAAACATTCAGTACTTC. Translation gives CSARDAVKNIQYF.

This sequence joins TRBV28 and TRBJ1-1; D ambiguous. This CDR3 region has 14 residues. Germline assignment: CDR1 MDHEN and CDR2 SYDVKM. V lost 2 bases and J 6 bases, leaving 13 bases between the germline ends. This CDR3 is CASSLTSFGPEAFF. CDR3 in DNA: TGTGCCAGCAGTTTAACATCCTTCGGCCCTGAAGCTTTCTTT.

This clonotype was detected only a few times. The chain employs TRBV15 and TRBJ2-3; 10 nucleotides agree with TRBD2. Germline loops: CDR1 LNHNV, CDR2 YYDKDF (reference sequence). The ends lost 5 bases at V and 5 bases at J; junction bases unmatched: 10. This CDR3 comprises 16 residues. CDR3 amino acids: CATSQRTSGAGDTQYF. Here the CDR3 DNA reads TGTGCCACCAGCCAACGGACTAGCGGCGCAGGAGATACGCAGTATTTT. The complete variable domain, with remaining parts taken from reference TRBV15 and TRBJ2-3, reads DAMVIQNPRYQVTQFGKPVTLSCSQTLNHNVMYWYQQKSSQAPKLLFHYYDKDFNNEADTPDNFQSRRPNTSFCFLDIRSPGLGDTAMYLCATSQRTSGAGDTQYFGPGTRLTVL.

The chain recombines TRBV13 with TRBJ2-5; the D call may be TRBD1 or TRBD2 (5 bases each). CDR3 length: 16 amino acids. Trimming shortened V by 5 bases and J by 0 bases, and 16 bases separated the two germline ends. Germline CDR1 PRHDT, CDR2 FYEKMQ (reference sequence). CDR3 loop: CASSSRDPSNQETQYF. In DNA, the CDR3 is TGTGCCAGCAGCAGCCGGGACCCTAGTAACCAAGAGACCCAGTACTTC.

The gene calls are TRBV20-1 and TRBJ2-7; D ambiguous. The CDR3 has 15 residues. From germline, CDR1 is DFQATT and CDR2 SNEGSKA (reference sequence). V was pared by 2 bases and J by 0 bases, with 14 bases between. The CDR3 spells CSARHFIRSSYEQYF. Written as DNA, the CDR3 is TGCAGTGCTAGACACTTTATACGCAGCTCCTACGAGCAGTACTTC.

The chain joins TRBV5-1 to TRBJ2-1; the match to TRBD1 covers 10 bases. Trimming took 3 bases from V and 0 from J; bases not matched to a gene: 12. Germline assignment: CDR1 SGHRS and CDR2 YFSETQ. CDR3 size: 19 residues. The CDR3 spells CASSSTGTGAPYSYNEQFF. In DNA, the CDR3 is TGCGCCAGCAGCTCAACCGGGACAGGGGCACCCTACTCCTACAATGAGCAGTTCTTC.